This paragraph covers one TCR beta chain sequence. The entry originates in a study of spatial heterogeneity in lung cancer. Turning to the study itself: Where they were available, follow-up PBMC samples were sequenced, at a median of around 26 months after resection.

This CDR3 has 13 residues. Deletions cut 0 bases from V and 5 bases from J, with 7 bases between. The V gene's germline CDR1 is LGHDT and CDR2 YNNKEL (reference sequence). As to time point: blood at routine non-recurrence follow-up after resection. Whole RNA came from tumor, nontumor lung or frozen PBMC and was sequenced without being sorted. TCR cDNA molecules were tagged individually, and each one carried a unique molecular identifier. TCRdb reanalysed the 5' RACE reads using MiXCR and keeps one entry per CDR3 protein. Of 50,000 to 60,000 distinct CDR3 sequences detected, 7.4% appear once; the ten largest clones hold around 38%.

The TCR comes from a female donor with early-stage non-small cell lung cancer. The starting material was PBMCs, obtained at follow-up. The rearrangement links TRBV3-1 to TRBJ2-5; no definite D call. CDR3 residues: CASSQESLETQYF. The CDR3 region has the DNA TGTGCCAGCAGCCAAGAGTCGTTGGAGACCCAGTACTTC.